The sequence of this TCR beta chain was determined in a study of CD8 T cells in Susac syndrome. V gave up 5 bases and J gave up 5 bases; unmatched junction bases: 10. Germline V CDR1 and CDR2: SGHVS, FQNEAQ. The CDR3 loop spans 15 amino acids. A quantity of about 0.5 to 1 ug RNA underwent reverse transcription using random hexamers. Amplification of TCR beta CDR3 used immunoSEQ multiplex PCR across 54 Vbeta and 13 Jbeta. One entry per CDR3 protein, called by TCRdb with MiXCR from the immunoSEQ multiplex PCR reads. The data contain fewer than 200,000 distinct CDR3 sequences, approximately 93% of them singletons. TEMRA cells were FACS-enriched, and CD8+ and CD4+ T cells were isolated negatively.

Sequencing was carried out using CD4+ T cells from PBMCs. The rearrangement uses TRBV7-8 and TRBJ2-3; 7 bases are a match to TRBD2. The receptor's source is a human donor in good health. CDR3 amino acids: CASSLKIRGGDTQYF. The CDR3 DNA follows: TGTGCCAGCAGCCTAAAGATACGCGGGGGAGATACGCAGTATTTT.